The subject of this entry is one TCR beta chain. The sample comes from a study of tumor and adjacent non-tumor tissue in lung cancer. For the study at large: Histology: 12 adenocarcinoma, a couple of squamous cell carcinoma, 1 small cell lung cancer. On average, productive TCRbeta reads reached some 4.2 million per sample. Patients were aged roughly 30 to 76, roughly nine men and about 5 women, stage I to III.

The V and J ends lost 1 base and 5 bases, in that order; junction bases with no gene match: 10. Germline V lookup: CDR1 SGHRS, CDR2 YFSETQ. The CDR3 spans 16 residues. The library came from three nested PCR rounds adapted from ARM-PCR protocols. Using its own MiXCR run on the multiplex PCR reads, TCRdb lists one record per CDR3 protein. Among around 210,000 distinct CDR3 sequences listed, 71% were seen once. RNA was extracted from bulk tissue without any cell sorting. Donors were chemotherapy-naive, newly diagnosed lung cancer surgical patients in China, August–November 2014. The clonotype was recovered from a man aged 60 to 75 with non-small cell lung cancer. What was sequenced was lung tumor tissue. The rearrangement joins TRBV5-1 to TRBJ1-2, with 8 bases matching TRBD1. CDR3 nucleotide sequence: TGCGCCAGCAGCTTGTTACAGACAGGGGATGGGTATGGCTACACCTTC. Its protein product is CASSLLQTGDGYGYTF.